This T cell receptor (beta chain) was observed in a study of cytomegalovirus exposure and HLA in healthy donors. The PCR made use of 60 Vbeta and 13 Jbeta primers. Using immunoSEQ multiplex PCR, the repertoire was profiled, and TCRdb retains in-frame clones only, with some absent. The sample consists of 200,000 or so clones, over 80% of them appearing once. This CDR3 comprises 13 residues. The ends were cut back, 0 bases at V and 5 bases at J, with 10 bases in the middle. Germline loops: CDR1 GTSNPN, CDR2 SVGIG (reference sequence). The sequence derives from a boy aged 2 to 10 in good health and CMV-seronegative. Sequenced material: PBMCs. This sequence joins TRBV30 and TRBJ2-5, with D possibly TRBD2 on 6 matching bases. The CDR3 nucleotides read TGTGCCTGGAGTGTTCGGGGGTCGGAGACCCAGTACTTC. Amino acids: CAWSVRGSETQYF.